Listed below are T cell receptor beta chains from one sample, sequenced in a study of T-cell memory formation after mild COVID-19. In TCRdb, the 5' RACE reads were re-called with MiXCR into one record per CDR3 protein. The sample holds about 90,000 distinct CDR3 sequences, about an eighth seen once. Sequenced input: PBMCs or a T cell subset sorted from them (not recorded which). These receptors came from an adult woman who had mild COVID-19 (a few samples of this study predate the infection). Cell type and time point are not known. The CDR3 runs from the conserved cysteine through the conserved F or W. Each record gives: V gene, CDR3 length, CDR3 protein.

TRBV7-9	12	CASSLEGQPQHF
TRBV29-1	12	CSVEDRVNEQFF
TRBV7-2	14	CASSFWTTRDEQFF
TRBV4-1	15	CASSQEDRDAYEQYF
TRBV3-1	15	CASSQGRSGGTEVFF
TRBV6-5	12	CASSRDSYGYTF
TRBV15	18	CATSRDLFLGDRNYGYTF
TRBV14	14	CASSQAGGNTEAFF
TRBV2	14	CASSDPGGTYEQYF
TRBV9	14	CASSADGGSYEQYF
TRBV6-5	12	CASIGGRDEQFF
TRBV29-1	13	CSAARTNHNEQFF
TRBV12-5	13	CASRSGSTYEQYF
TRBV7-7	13	CASSFFGEETQYF
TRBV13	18	CASSLLSPGTSLSNEQFF
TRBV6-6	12	CASSEKVDTQYF
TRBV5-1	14	CASSLEAGHYGYTF
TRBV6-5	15	CASSFGGFSTDTQYF
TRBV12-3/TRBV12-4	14	CASSLYGGAYEQYF
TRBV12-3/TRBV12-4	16	CASCPTGTGRTGELFF
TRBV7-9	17	CASSGVERERAYNEQFF
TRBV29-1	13	CSVTSSNTGELFF
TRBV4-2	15	CASSLGGGGADEQYF
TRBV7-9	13	CASSSLDVSPLHF
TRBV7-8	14	CASSTLGGAGGYTF
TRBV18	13	CASSPPIPNEQFF
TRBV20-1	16	CSATGPQVGIPGELFF
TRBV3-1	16	CASSQGPGQGAREQYF
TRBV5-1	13	CASSSRTGNTIYF
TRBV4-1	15	CASSPLAGGRNEQFF
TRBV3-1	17	CASSQDFSGLLQETQYF
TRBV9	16	CASSVEGGSATDTQYF
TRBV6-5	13	CASSYEGHYGYTF
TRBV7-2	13	CASSPSSFYGYTF
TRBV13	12	CASSLVRDEQYF
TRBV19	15	CASSIFGRGNQPQHF
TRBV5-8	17	CASSLEGGVSGANVLTF
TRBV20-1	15	CSARALGGTYNEQFF
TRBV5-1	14	CASSPTLGGTEAFF
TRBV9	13	CASSDGTSVEQFF
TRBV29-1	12	CSVHNSLYEQYF
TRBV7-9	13	CASSPFGSYEQYF
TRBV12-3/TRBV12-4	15	CASSFEQGGEYEQFF
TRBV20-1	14	CSARGDRNVHEQYF
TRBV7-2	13	CPFGLRKYNEQFF
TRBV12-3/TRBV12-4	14	CASSSQGAGNTIYF
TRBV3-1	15	CASSPSGLGTGELFF
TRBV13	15	CASSSTGFSNYGYTF
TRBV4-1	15	CASSQDRTGNQPQHF
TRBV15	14	CATSRPQGAGGYTF
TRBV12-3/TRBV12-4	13	CASSQERSETQYF
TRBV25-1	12	CASSAYNQPQHF
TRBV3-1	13	CASSQYSNTEAFF
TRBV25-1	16	CASSEPTDSGANVLTF
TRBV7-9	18	CASSSYSYVVPSADTQYF